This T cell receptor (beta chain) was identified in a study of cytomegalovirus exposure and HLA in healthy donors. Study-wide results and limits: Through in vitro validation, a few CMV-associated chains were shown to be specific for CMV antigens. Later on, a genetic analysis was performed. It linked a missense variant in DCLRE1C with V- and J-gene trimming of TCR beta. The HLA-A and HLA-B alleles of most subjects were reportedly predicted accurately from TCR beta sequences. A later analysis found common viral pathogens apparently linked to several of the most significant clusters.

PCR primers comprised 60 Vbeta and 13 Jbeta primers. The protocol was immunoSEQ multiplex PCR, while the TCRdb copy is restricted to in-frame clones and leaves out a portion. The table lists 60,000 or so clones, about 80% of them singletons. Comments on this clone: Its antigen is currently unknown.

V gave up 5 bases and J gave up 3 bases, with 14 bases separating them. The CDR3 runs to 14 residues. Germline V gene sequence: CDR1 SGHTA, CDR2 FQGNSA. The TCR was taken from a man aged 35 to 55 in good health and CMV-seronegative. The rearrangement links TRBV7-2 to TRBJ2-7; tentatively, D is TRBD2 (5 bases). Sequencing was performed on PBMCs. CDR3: CASSLRTDFYEQYF. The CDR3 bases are TGTGCCAGCAGCCTAAGGACGGACTTCTACGAGCAGTACTTC.